What follows is one T cell receptor beta chain and its context. This record comes from a study of blood T cell repertoires in COVID-19. Study background: The United States, Italy and Spain were the sources of the acute and convalescent COVID-19 samples. PBMCs, B-cell-depleted T cells, or T cells provided the cDNA or gDNA that made up the material.

Source study methods: It was from reference gene primer amplification that nucleated cell counts were estimated. The table came from immunoSEQ multiplex PCR; TCRdb's copy has only in-frame clones and leaves some out. That table gives V, J and clone size, and the DNA gave D and trimming. The sample has 120,000 or so clones; approximately 74% are singletons. CDR3 size: 16 residues. Germline loops: CDR1 SGHDN, CDR2 FVKESK. Trimming left V 2 bases short and J 6 bases short, with 14 bases between. This TCR was sampled from a man in his fifties or sixties with acute or convalescent COVID-19. The J gene is TRBJ1-6, the V gene TRBV14; no clear D. Sequencing input: peripheral blood. This CDR3 reads CASSQLSPAGNSPLHF. The CDR3 nucleotides read TGTGCCAGCAGCCAATTGTCGCCCGCGGGTAATTCACCCCTCCACTTT. Drawing the rest from reference TRBV14 and TRBJ1-6, the complete variable domain is EAGVTQFPSHSVIEKGQTVTLRCDPISGHDNLYWYRRVMGKEIKFLLHFVKESKQDESGMPNNRFLAERTGGTYSTLKVQPAELEDSGVYFCASSQLSPAGNSPLHFGNGTRLTVT.